This T cell receptor beta chain was captured in a study of PD-L1 blockade in urothelial cancer. Study information: Analyses used blood from 3 weeks (second dose) and 6 weeks after treatment start. Study-level findings and limits: Larger 3-week expansion of tumor-associated blood clones was seen in durable-benefit patients.

Germline CDR1 is LNHNV and CDR2 is YYDKDF (reference sequence). The CDR3 is 15 residues long. Trimming pared 1 base from V and 0 bases from J, leaving 9 bases between. The time point is: pretreatment peripheral blood. Sample numbers ranged from 1 to 8 per patient, encompassing pretreatment and on-treatment collections. Turning to this clone: Its matching antigen is unknown.

Spiking each PCR with synthetic TCR analog templates was performed. TCRdb's copy holds only in-frame clones and misses some; the assay was immunoSEQ multiplex PCR. The sample holds 130,000 or so clones; about 81% are singletons and the top ten take roughly 2.9%. This TCR was recovered from a man in his fifties or sixties with urothelial cancer. The J gene is TRBJ1-1, the V gene TRBV15, with a tentative D call TRBD1 (5 bases). Specimen: PBMCs, collected around atezolizumab (anti-PD-L1) treatment. CDR3 bases: TGTGCCACCAGCAGAGTCAGGGCTATGAACACTGAAGCTTTCTTT. This encodes CATSRVRAMNTEAFF.